This T cell receptor (beta chain) comes out of a study of cytomegalovirus exposure and HLA in healthy donors. Trimming cost V 4 bases and J 1 base; bases outside gene matches: 11. Germline-derived CDR1 and CDR2 are SGHNT and YYREEE (reference sequence). The CDR3 extends over 19 amino acids. Amplification used 60 Vbeta primers and 13 Jbeta primers. Some clones are missing from TCRdb's copy, which holds only in-frame ones; the method was immunoSEQ multiplex PCR. In the table there are about 260,000 clones, about 83% of which are singletons. The chain links TRBV5-4 to TRBJ2-6, with 10 positions matching TRBD2. This sequence was found in a woman in her 40s in good health and CMV-seropositive. The sample taken for sequencing was PBMCs. The CDR3 DNA is TGTGCCAGCAGCGGGCCGGGACTAGCGATTCCATCTGGGGCCAACGTCCTGACTTTC. It is translated as CASSGPGLAIPSGANVLTF.